These 29 T cell receptor beta chains came from one sample sequenced in a study of T cell clonotyping in hematopoietic cell transplantation (dated by TCRdb to the early 2020s). Libraries were built with the immunoSEQ multiplex PCR assay. TCRdb mirrors the immuneACCESS table, restricted to in-frame sequences. Some clones are absent from its copies; in checked studies, under half trace to an unresolved V gene, and the reason for the others is unknown. Recorded for this sample are 45,000 or so clones; about four fifths of them occurred a single time. The top ten hold 5.3% of the sample. The time point label, read with the paper, signifies: recipient sample about 28 days before transplant, after cytoreduction. The sample here was peripheral blood mononuclear cells, taken before stem cell transplant. Source of these receptors: a man in his 60s with myelodysplastic syndrome. Some clones in this sample may be carry-over from other donors' samples.

The rearrangement links TRBV5-1 to TRBJ2-5, with 8 bases lining up with TRBD1. Trimming at V came to 9 bases and at J to 4 bases, leaving 17 bases not matched to a gene. The CDR3 is made up of 16 amino acids. Germline assignment: CDR1 SGHRS and CDR2 YFSETQ. CDR3 protein: CATQAGGATWTETQYF. CDR3 sequence (DNA): TGCGCCACTCAGGCAGGGGGCGCGACTTGGACAGAGACCCAGTACTTC.

This chain's CDR3 is CASSRGGQGTREQYF. The CDR3 DNA sequence: TGTGCCAGCAGCCGGGGGGGACAGGGTACGAGGGAGCAGTACTTC. The rearrangement uses TRBV5-5 and TRBJ2-7; a possible D gene is TRBD1 (9 bases). V gave up 4 bases and J gave up 7 bases, with 21 bases separating them. Germline CDR1 and CDR2: SGHKS and YYEKEE (reference sequence). The CDR3 extends over 15 amino acids.

This clone was observed a single time. In nucleotides, the CDR3 is TGTGCCAGCAGCTCTGCAGTAGGGGGGACCCAGTACTTC. This translates into CASSSAVGGTQYF. The chain combines TRBV5-6 with TRBJ2-5; a weak D match, TRBD1 (6 bases). Trimming removed 3 bases at V and 7 bases at J, with 13 bases between. The CDR3 has 13 residues. In germline, CDR1 is SGHDT, CDR2 YYEEEE.

The gene calls are TRBV11-2 and TRBJ2-7, with 11 bases aligning to TRBD1. Germline lookup yields CDR1 SGHAT and CDR2 FQNNGV. J gave up 3 bases and V 4 bases, and 8 bases lay outside the gene matches. The CDR3 spans 16 residues. The CDR3 here is CASSSPGGTGGYEQYF. The CDR3 bases are TGTGCCAGCAGCTCGCCTGGGGGGACAGGGGGCTACGAGCAGTACTTC.

The CDR3 is CASSQDRWVAGRPNEQYF. DNA for the CDR3: TGCGCCAGCAGCCAAGATCGGTGGGTAGCGGGTCGTCCTAACGAGCAGTACTTC. The genes are TRBV4-3 and TRBJ2-7; 7 bases line up with TRBD2. Germline CDR1 LGHNA, CDR2 YSLEER. The ends lost 0 bases at V and 5 bases at J; junction bases unmatched: 16. CDR3 length: 18 amino acids.

This rearrangement joins TRBV30 to TRBJ2-1; 7 nucleotides align to TRBD2. Trimming took 5 bases from V and 9 from J; bases not matched to a gene: 4. The CDR3 totals 11 residues. CDR1 GTSNPN and CDR2 SVGIG come from the germline V gene (reference sequence). The CDR3 loop reads CAWGWEGEQFF. Written as DNA, the CDR3 is TGTGCCTGGGGGTGGGAGGGTGAGCAGTTCTTC.

The V call is TRBV7-2, the J call TRBJ2-1; the match to TRBD1 covers 8 bases. Germline V gene sequence: CDR1 SGHTA, CDR2 FQGNSA. V trimming: 5 bases; J trimming: 9 bases; junction bases outside the gene matches: 12. The CDR3 is made up of 15 amino acids. The CDR3 sequence is CASSRKDRVGGEQFF. Written as DNA, the CDR3 is TGTGCCAGCAGCCGCAAGGACAGGGTGGGGGGTGAGCAGTTCTTC. The full variable domain, completed using reference TRBV7-2 and TRBJ2-1, is GAGVSQSPSNKVTEKGKDVELRCDPISGHTALYWYRQSLGQGLEFLIYFQGNSAPDKSGLPSDRFSAERTGGSVSTLTIQRTQQEDSAVYLCASSRKDRVGGEQFFGPGTRLTVL.

This chain links TRBV5-1 with TRBJ2-3; 8 bases agree with TRBD2. V was pared by 3 bases and J by 5 bases, with 8 bases of the junction left unmatched. Germline V gene lookup returns CDR1 SGHRS and CDR2 YFSETQ. The CDR3 is 15 residues long. The CDR3 nucleotides read TGCGCCAGCAGCTGGAGCGGGAGTTTAGGAGATACGCAGTATTTT. This gives the protein CASSWSGSLGDTQYF. Together with reference TRBV5-1 and TRBJ2-3, the CDR3 gives the full variable domain: KAGVTQTPRYLIKTRGQQVTLSCSPISGHRSVSWYQQTPGQGLQFLFEYFSETQRNKGNFPGRFSGRQFSNSRSEMNVSTLELGDSALYLCASSWSGSLGDTQYFGPGTRLTVL.

This clone was counted between two and nine times. J is TRBJ1-6 and V is TRBV5-6; D is uncertain. Trimming removed 1 base from V and 0 bases from J, with 11 bases in between. The CDR3 is 17 residues long. CDR1 SGHDT and CDR2 YYEEEE come from the germline V gene. CDR3 amino acids: CASSLSGGLSYNSPLHF. The CDR3 bases are TGTGCCAGCAGCTTGTCGGGCGGTCTCTCCTATAATTCACCCCTCCACTTT.

The rearrangement links TRBV30 to TRBJ1-2; tentative D call: TRBD1 (5 bases). Germline V gene sequence: CDR1 GTSNPN, CDR2 SVGIG (reference sequence). There are 13 residues in the CDR3. Trimming removed 5 bases from V and 1 base from J, with 11 bases in between. This CDR3 reads CAWLTAVNYGYTF. The CDR3 DNA reads TGTGCCTGGTTGACAGCCGTTAACTATGGCTACACCTTC.

This clone was recorded once. The rearrangement joins TRBV4-3 to TRBJ1-1, with no clear D. The CDR3 has 13 residues. Germline V lookup: CDR1 LGHNA, CDR2 YSLEER. V lost 4 bases to trimming and J lost 1 base, with 7 bases between them. The CDR3 region has the DNA TGCGCCAGCAGCCTTTTTAGGAACACTGAAGCTTTCTTT. Amino acids: CASSLFRNTEAFF.

The rearrangement links TRBV5-6 to TRBJ2-2; 15 nucleotides line up with TRBD2. The CDR3 is 17 residues long. V was pared by 6 bases and J by 4 bases, with 7 bases of the junction left unmatched. The V gene's germline CDR1 is SGHDT and CDR2 YYEEEE. The CDR3 DNA reads as TGTGCCAGCACATTCCCGGGACTAGCGGGGGGCACCGGGGAGCTGTTTTTT. Its protein product is CASTFPGLAGGTGELFF.

V is TRBV19 and J is TRBJ2-5; the D call may be TRBD1 or TRBD2 (5 bases each). V was clipped by 8 bases and J by 2 bases, with 15 bases between them. CDR1 LNHDA and CDR2 SQIVND come from the germline V gene (reference sequence). This CDR3 has 14 residues. For the CDR3, the DNA is TGTGCCAGTCGACCGGGACCCCTACAAGAGACCCAGTACTTC. Its translation is CASRPGPLQETQYF.

The chain is built from TRBV6-6 and TRBJ2-7, with 7 positions matching TRBD1. CDR1 and CDR2 from the germline V gene are MNHNY and SVGAGI (reference sequence). The CDR3 loop spans 13 amino acids. J gave up 3 bases and V 2 bases, and 1 base lay outside the gene matches. CDR3 amino acids: CASSYGTVYEQYF. In DNA, the CDR3 is TGTGCCAGCAGTTACGGGACAGTCTACGAGCAGTACTTC.

V is TRBV4-3 and J is TRBJ2-7; D gene unclear. V was clipped by 0 bases and J by 0 bases, with 3 bases between them. The CDR3 runs 13 residues. Germline V gene sequence: CDR1 LGHNA, CDR2 YSLEER. CDR3 DNA: TGCGCCAGCAGCCAAGACAGCTCCTACGAGCAGTACTTC. Translation: CASSQDSSYEQYF.

This rearrangement joins TRBV2 to TRBJ2-4, with 7 bases that match TRBD1. The CDR3 is made up of 12 amino acids. The V gene end was trimmed by 3 bases and the J gene end by 10 bases; junction bases not matched to a gene: 3. Germline V lookup: CDR1 SNHLY, CDR2 FYNNEI. DNA of the CDR3: TGTGCCAGCAGTGAGACAGGGTCGATTCAGTACTTC. Its translation is CASSETGSIQYF. Combining the CDR3 with reference TRBV2 and TRBJ2-4 gives the whole variable domain EPEVTQTPSHQVTQMGQEVILRCVPISNHLYFYWYRQILGQKVEFLVSFYNNEISEKSEIFDDQFSVERPDGSNFTLKIRSTKLEDSAMYFCASSETGSIQYFGAGTRLSVL.

The CDR3 coding sequence is TGTGCCAGCAGCTTAAATTCAGGAAACACCATATATTTT. Translating gives CASSLNSGNTIYF. The rearrangement uses TRBV7-6 and TRBJ1-3; no clear D. CDR3 size: 13 residues. The ends were cut back, 2 bases at V and 4 bases at J, with 6 bases in the middle. CDR1 and CDR2 (germline): SGHVS, FNYEAQ.

This sequence joins TRBV18 and TRBJ1-2, with 9 bases aligning to TRBD1. With V trimmed by 2 bases and J by 8 bases, 3 bases remained unmatched. The CDR3 is 13 amino acids. Germline V gene sequence: CDR1 KGHSH, CDR2 LQKENI. The CDR3 spells CASSPGQGYGYTF. CDR3 DNA: TGTGCCAGCTCACCAGGACAGGGGTACGGCTACACCTTC.

CDR3 nucleotides: TGTGCCAGCAGCTTGACTAGCGGGGGGGCCGGCGAGCAGTTCTTC. Amino acids: CASSLTSGGAGEQFF. The chain employs TRBV5-4 and TRBJ2-1, with 13 bases aligning to TRBD2. Unmatched junction bases numbered 5, after V lost 1 base and J lost 10 bases. Germline CDR1 is SGHNT and CDR2 is YYREEE (reference sequence). There are 15 residues in the CDR3.

The chain employs TRBV5-6 and TRBJ2-5, with D perhaps matching TRBD2 (6 bases). The germline CDR1 and CDR2 sequences are SGHDT and YYEEEE. The CDR3 is 15 amino acids. With 5 bases removed from V and 2 bases from J, the gap between germline ends came to 16 bases. This chain's CDR3 is CASRFASGLQETQYF. DNA for the CDR3: TGTGCCAGCAGATTTGCGTCGGGACTGCAAGAGACCCAGTACTTC.

This clone appeared once. A junction boundary mismatches the germline segment, possibly from a read error. The rearrangement uses TRBV5-4 and TRBJ1-3; D not resolved. CDR3 length: 17 amino acids. Germline V lookup: CDR1 SGHNT, CDR2 YYREEE (reference sequence). CDR3 sequence reads: CASSQDATPSSGNTIYF. The DNA of the CDR3 is TGCGCCAGCAGCCAAGATGCGACACCAAGCTCTGGAAACACCATATATTTT.

The V call is TRBV7-8, the J call TRBJ2-5; 7 bases are shared with TRBD1. Germline CDR1 reads SGHVS; CDR2 reads FQNEAQ. The CDR3 has 16 amino acids. Germline trimming cut 4 bases from V and 5 bases from J; bases unmatched to any gene: 13. The CDR3 DNA reads as TGTGCCAGCAGCTCCATTTCCCCGACAGGGCTCGAGACCCAGTACTTC. As protein: CASSSISPTGLETQYF.

V gene TRBV11-2 combines with J gene TRBJ2-3; D not certain. The CDR3 length is 11 residues. In germline, CDR1 is SGHAT, CDR2 FQNNGV. Trimming cost V 3 bases and J 8 bases, with 6 bases left between them. CDR3: CASSFPGTQYF. As DNA, the CDR3 is TGTGCCAGCAGCTTCCCCGGTACGCAGTATTTT. Looking up the rest from reference TRBV11-2 and TRBJ2-3 gives the full variable domain: EAGVAQSPRYKIIEKRQSVAFWCNPISGHATLYWYQQILGQGPKLLIQFQNNGVVDDSQLPKDRFSAERLKGVDSTLKIQPAKLEDSAVYLCASSFPGTQYFGPGTRLTVL.

V gene TRBV19 combines with J gene TRBJ1-2; D uncertain. The CDR3 has 13 residues. With 1 base removed from V and 13 bases from J, the gap between germline ends came to 16 bases. The germline V gene has CDR1 LNHDA and CDR2 SQIVND (reference sequence). The CDR3 coding sequence is TGTGCCAGTAGTATAGGATCACCGGGCACCAGCACCTTC. Translating gives CASSIGSPGTSTF.

J is TRBJ2-2 and V is TRBV9, with unresolved D. V dropped 0 bases and J dropped 1 base, with 7 bases sitting between them. This CDR3 spans 15 amino acids. Germline assignment: CDR1 SGDLS and CDR2 YYNGEE. The CDR3 protein is CASSVVSWNTGELFF. CDR3 nucleotide sequence: TGTGCCAGCAGCGTAGTATCCTGGAACACCGGGGAGCTGTTTTTT.

This clone turned up a few times. This chain joins TRBV7-2 and TRBJ2-7; 8 nucleotides match TRBD1. Germline-derived CDR1 and CDR2 are SGHTA and FQGNSA. This CDR3 is 13 amino acids long. With 3 bases clipped from V and 4 bases from J, the junction kept 2 bases outside the gene matches. The CDR3 sequence: CASSLNRGYEQYF. The CDR3 DNA follows: TGTGCCAGCAGCTTGAACAGGGGGTACGAGCAGTACTTC.

The V gene is TRBV5-5, the J gene TRBJ1-1, with D unclear. The germline V gene has CDR1 SGHKS and CDR2 YYEKEE (reference sequence). V lost 4 bases, J lost 1 base, and 11 bases lay in between. This CDR3 has 14 residues. CDR3 nucleotides: TGTGCCAGCAGCAAGGACTTGGCGAACACTGAAGCTTTCTTT. Amino acids: CASSKDLANTEAFF.

The chain is built from TRBV19 and TRBJ1-6, with 10 bases that match TRBD1. The CDR3 length is 15 residues. CDR1 LNHDA and CDR2 SQIVND come from the germline V gene (reference sequence). Germline trimming cut 5 bases from V and 7 bases from J; bases unmatched to any gene: 5. The CDR3 here is CASSGPGQGNSPLHF. The CDR3 bases are TGTGCCAGTAGTGGGCCGGGACAGGGGAATTCACCCCTCCACTTT.

V gene TRBV19 combines with J gene TRBJ2-7; weak D call: TRBD2 (5 bases). Trimming left V 3 bases short and J 7 bases short, with 10 bases between. The germline CDR1 and CDR2 sequences are LNHDA and SQIVND (reference sequence). The CDR3 is 12 residues long. CDR3 loop: CASSILGGEQYF. Here the CDR3 DNA reads TGTGCCAGTAGTATTCTCGGCGGGGAGCAGTACTTC.